Each of the 20 T cell receptor beta chains below was sequenced from the same sample in a study of blood T cells in healthy people across ages. Sample-barcoded 5' priming and a J-beta primer mix drove a second PCR of about 6 to 12 cycles. Each CDR3 protein gets one entry after TCRdb re-called the 5' RACE reads with MiXCR. This repertoire shows about 1,800,000 distinct CDR3 sequences, 28% found once; its top ten account for 7% to 9%. Input material: blood. The source of these receptors is a woman between 25 and 40 years old in good health.

The rearrangement joins TRBV5-1 to TRBJ2-1, with no clear D. Between the trimmed V and J ends, which lost 4 bases and 6 bases, there was a span of 20 bases. Per germline, CDR1 SGHRS and CDR2 YFSETQ. CDR3 length: 16 residues. CDR3 residues: CASSLGVSGPRNEQFF. Written as DNA, the CDR3 is TGCGCCAGCAGCCTCGGCGTTTCCGGGCCCCGCAATGAGCAGTTCTTC.

The V and J genes are TRBV20-1 and TRBJ2-3; 7 positions match TRBD1. With V trimmed by 0 bases and J by 2 bases, 5 bases remained unmatched. The germline gives CDR1 DFQATT, CDR2 SNEGSKA (reference sequence). The CDR3 extends over 15 amino acids. The CDR3 DNA is TGCAGTGCTAGAGAGAGGGGGCGCCCCACAGATACGCAGTATTTT. It is translated as CSARERGRPTDTQYF.

This clonotype came up many times. V and J are TRBV5-1 and TRBJ2-7; D remains ambiguous. With 2 bases removed from V and 4 bases from J, the gap between germline ends came to 10 bases. Looked up from germline, CDR1 is SGHRS and CDR2 is YFSETQ. The CDR3 consists of 13 residues. The CDR3 DNA is TGCGCCAGCAGCTTTCAAAGTGGATACGAGCAGTACTTC. It is translated as CASSFQSGYEQYF.

This clonotype has just a few counts. J is TRBJ2-1 and V is TRBV5-1, with 11 bases aligning to TRBD1. Trimming at V came to 5 bases and at J to 8 bases, leaving 6 bases not matched to a gene. Germline V gene sequence: CDR1 SGHRS, CDR2 YFSETQ. This CDR3 comprises 14 residues. CDR3 nucleotide sequence: TGCGCCAGCAGGCCCGGGACAGGGGGAGATGAGCAGTTCTTC. Its protein is CASRPGTGGDEQFF.

This clonotype came up a few times. J is TRBJ2-4 and V is TRBV29-1; D gene unclear. The closer fit of TRBJ2-7 to the DNA end suggests the J call may be wrong. The CDR3 is 10 amino acids. The germline CDR1 and CDR2 sequences are SQVTM and ANQGSEA. DNA of the CDR3: TGCAGCGTGGGGAACTACGAGCAGTACTTC. It translates to CSVGNYEQYF.

The chain joins TRBV12-3 or TRBV12-4 to TRBJ2-6; D is unclear. With 5 bases removed from V and 3 bases from J, the gap between germline ends came to 17 bases. This CDR3 is 17 amino acids long. The CDR3 coding sequence is TGTGCCAGCAGTGCCGGGCTGGTAGGACGTGGGGCCAACGTCCTGACTTTC. Translation gives CASSAGLVGRGANVLTF.

This clonotype was recorded a few times. This chain connects TRBV6-6 to TRBJ2-2, with D perhaps matching TRBD2 (5 bases). There are 15 residues in the CDR3. V was cut by 2 bases and J by 5 bases, with 12 bases left in between. From germline, CDR1 is MNHNY and CDR2 SVGAGI (reference sequence). The CDR3 DNA reads TGTGCCAGCAGTTACAGGTCACGAGGGACCGGGGAGCTGTTTTTT. It specifies CASSYRSRGTGELFF.

This clonotype was seen only once. The gene calls are TRBV30 and TRBJ1-5, with D possibly matching TRBD1 (5 bases). Trimming removed 1 base at V and 9 bases at J, with 13 bases between. CDR3 length: 13 residues. CDR1 and CDR2 (germline): GTSNPN, SVGIG (reference sequence). The CDR3 sequence is CAWSGTSWGPQHF. The DNA of the CDR3 is TGTGCCTGGAGTGGGACATCCTGGGGGCCCCAGCATTTT.

The V and J genes are TRBV7-2 and TRBJ2-7, with 9 bases aligning to TRBD1. CDR3 size: 15 residues. CDR1 SGHTA and CDR2 FQGNSA come from the germline V gene. V gave up 4 bases and J gave up 5 bases; unmatched junction bases: 9. CDR3 in DNA: TGTGCCAGCAGCTCCCAGGGGGACAGGGTGCACGAGCAGTACTTC. As protein: CASSSQGDRVHEQYF. The full variable domain, its missing parts supplied by reference TRBV7-2 and TRBJ2-7, is GAGVSQSPSNKVTEKGKDVELRCDPISGHTALYWYRQSLGQGLEFLIYFQGNSAPDKSGLPSDRFSAERTGGSVSTLTIQRTQQEDSAVYLCASSSQGDRVHEQYFGPGTRLTVT.

This clonotype showed up many times. The V call is TRBV20-1, the J call TRBJ2-7; the match to TRBD2 covers 11 bases. The CDR3 sequence is 15 residues long. Trimming at V came to 6 bases and at J to 0 bases, leaving 7 bases not matched to a gene. Per the germline V gene, CDR1 is DFQATT and CDR2 is SNEGSKA (reference sequence). CDR3 amino acids: CSADSGTSGSYEQYF. As DNA, the CDR3 is TGCAGTGCCGATTCCGGGACTAGCGGCTCCTACGAGCAGTACTTC.

In this sample, this clonotype turned up many times. CDR3 protein: CSVEEVSHTEQYF. The CDR3 DNA follows: TGCAGCGTTGAAGAAGTCTCGCACACCGAGCAGTACTTC. This chain joins TRBV29-1 and TRBJ2-7; no definite D call. This CDR3 spans 13 amino acids. V was cut by 0 bases and J by 6 bases, with 12 bases left in between. CDR1 SQVTM and CDR2 ANQGSEA come from the germline V gene.

As concerns this clonotype: This CDR3 is missing its conserved last phenylalanine or tryptophan, likely due to a read error. The rearrangement joins TRBV2 to TRBJ2-3; TRBD2 matches 10 bases. Trimming cost V 2 bases and J 1 base; bases outside gene matches: 3. This CDR3 is 16 amino acids long. CDR1 and CDR2 from the germline V gene are SNHLY and FYNNEI. The CDR3, as DNA: TGTGCCAGCAGTGAATCGGGGACTAGCGGCACAGATACGCAGTATTGT. Encoded protein: CASSESGTSGTDTQYC.

This clonotype was detected a few times. The chain recombines TRBV27 with TRBJ2-3; 7 nucleotides align to TRBD2. This CDR3 contains 16 residues. The junction had 7 bases not matched to a gene; V was cut back by 4 bases and J by 0 bases. The germline V gene has CDR1 MNHEY and CDR2 SMNVEV (reference sequence). Here the CDR3 DNA reads TGTGCCAGCAGTTCTAAAAGCGGGGTTAGCACAGATACGCAGTATTTT. Translating it yields CASSSKSGVSTDTQYF.

At least ten counts were recorded for this clonotype. The J gene is TRBJ2-7, the V gene TRBV6-1; D gene ambiguous. The CDR3 runs to 12 residues. V was clipped by 3 bases and J by 3 bases, with 6 bases between them. The germline V gene has CDR1 MNHNS and CDR2 SASEGT. CDR3: CASSDRFYEQYF. For the CDR3, the DNA is TGTGCCAGCAGTGATCGGTTCTACGAGCAGTACTTC.

This clonotype showed up just a few times. The rearrangement uses TRBV7-9 and TRBJ2-1, with D perhaps TRBD2 (5 bases). The germline V and J ends were trimmed by 0 bases and 2 bases, with 17 bases remaining between them. The CDR3 is 18 residues long. The germline V gene has CDR1 SEHNR and CDR2 FQNEAQ (reference sequence). The CDR3 protein is CASSLAPRGSFTYNEQFF. CDR3 DNA: TGTGCCAGCAGCTTAGCGCCTCGGGGATCTTTTACCTACAATGAGCAGTTCTTC.

The chain has TRBV3-1 and TRBJ2-4, with a weak D call TRBD2 (5 bases). Germline-derived CDR1 and CDR2 are LGHDT and YNNKEL (reference sequence). This CDR3 is 14 amino acids long. V lost 6 bases and J 3 bases, leaving 12 bases between the germline ends. The CDR3 sequence: CASRPRGGKNIQYF. Here the CDR3 DNA reads TGTGCCAGCAGACCACGGGGTGGCAAAAACATTCAGTACTTC.

This clonotype was counted at least ten times. The chain recombines TRBV9 with TRBJ2-3; 8 bases are shared with TRBD2. After removal of 4 bases from V and 0 bases from J, the junction contained 16 bases not matched to a gene. Germline V gene lookup returns CDR1 SGDLS and CDR2 YYNGEE. The length of the CDR3 is 19 residues. CDR3 sequence: CASSPGGPAGARSTDTQYF. The CDR3 nucleotides read TGTGCCAGCAGCCCGGGTGGTCCAGCGGGGGCCCGGAGCACAGATACGCAGTATTTT.

At least ten counts were recorded for this clonotype. J is TRBJ2-1 and V is TRBV20-1; TRBD2 matches at 9 bases. The CDR3 loop spans 12 amino acids. Germline lookup yields CDR1 DFQATT and CDR2 SNEGSKA (reference sequence). V lost 4 bases, J lost 15 bases, and 10 bases stayed unmatched. This CDR3 is CSATKAGGPTFF. In DNA form, the CDR3 reads TGCAGTGCTACTAAAGCGGGGGGACCTACGTTCTTC.

There are many counts of this clonotype. V usage is TRBV7-6 and J usage is TRBJ2-7; D remains ambiguous. In germline, CDR1 is SGHVS, CDR2 FNYEAQ. V shed 5 bases and J shed 4 bases, with 24 bases lying between them. This CDR3 has 17 amino acids. CDR3 sequence: CASSPNALGRSFYEQYF. The CDR3 coding sequence is TGTGCCAGCAGCCCAAATGCGTTGGGCAGGAGTTTTTACGAGCAGTACTTC. The whole variable domain, remainder taken from reference TRBV7-6 and TRBJ2-7, is GAGVSQSPRYKVTKRGQDVALRCDPISGHVSLYWYRQALGQGPEFLTYFNYEAQQDKSGLPNDRFSAERPEGSISTLTIQRTEQRDSAMYRCASSPNALGRSFYEQYFGPGTRLTVT.

V usage is TRBV7-9 and J usage is TRBJ1-1, with D unclear. Germline-derived CDR1 and CDR2 are SEHNR and FQNEAQ (reference sequence). The CDR3 spans 11 residues. V lost 5 bases, J lost 8 bases, and 9 bases lay in between. The CDR3 region is CASSPLEEAFF. DNA for the CDR3: TGTGCCAGCAGCCCATTGGAGGAAGCTTTCTTT.